This is a list of T cell receptor beta chains from one sample in a study of CD8 T cells in ankylosing spondylitis. TCRdb analysed the 5' RACE reads with MiXCR anew, one entry per CDR3 protein. Seen here are about 540,000 distinct CDR3 sequences, about 12% observed once, and the top ten hold nearly 7%. The specimen sequenced was blood, either unsorted or a sorted T cell fraction (not recorded which). All receptors come from a male donor with ankylosing spondylitis. Each CDR3 is given with its conserved first and last residue. A D gene is named only where the DNA matches it firmly. Clone size is shown for a subset of rows, as once, few, many or a class of expanded clone.

D,size,V,J,DNA,CDR3
TRBD1,-,TRBV20-1,TRBJ1-5,TGCAGTGCAACCCAGGGGGCTCGCAATCAGCCCCAGCATTTT,CSATQGARNQPQHF
TRBD2,many,TRBV5-1,TRBJ2-1,TGCGCCAGCAGCTTGCCGGGGGAGGGCCTCAGGAATGAGCAGTTCTTC,CASSLPGEGLRNEQFF
TRBD1,-,TRBV19,TRBJ2-1,TGTGCCAGTAGTATACTGAGACAGGGGTACAATGAGCAGTTCTTC,CASSILRQGYNEQFF
-,few,TRBV10-3,TRBJ2-2,TGTGCCATCAGTGAGGGGGCTGGCCTCACCGGGGAGCTGTTTTTT,CAISEGAGLTGELFF
TRBD2,-,TRBV11-1,TRBJ2-1,TGTGCCAGCAGCCAGGGACTAGCGGGAGGTTATGAGCAGTTCTTC,CASSQGLAGGYEQFF
-,few,TRBV24-1,TRBJ1-5,TGTGCCACCAGTGCTGTTAGCAATCAGCCCCAGCATTTT,CATSAVSNQPQHF
-,-,TRBV7-2,TRBJ2-3,TGTGCCAGCAGCTTAGCGCGACGGAAAACAGATACGCAGTATTTT,CASSLARRKTDTQYF
-,-,TRBV29-1,TRBJ1-1,TGCAGCGTTGATCCGACAGTTAGGAACACTGAAGCTTTCTTT,CSVDPTVRNTEAFF
-,few,TRBV10-3,TRBJ1-1,TGTGCCATCAGTGAGTCGGGCAGACTAGGCACTGAAGCTTTCTTT,CAISESGRLGTEAFF
-,-,TRBV6-5,TRBJ2-5,TGTGCCAGCAGTTATGGGGGGACCAAACAAGAGACCCAGTACTTC,CASSYGGTKQETQYF
TRBD2,few,TRBV2,TRBJ2-2,TGTGCCAGCAGTTTCCGGGGGGCTACTAGCGGGAGCACCGGGGAGCTGTTTTTT,CASSFRGATSGSTGELFF
TRBD2,few,TRBV20-1,TRBJ2-2,TGCAGTGCAAGGACTAGCGGCACCGGGGAGCTGTTTTTT,CSARTSGTGELFF
-,-,TRBV20-1,TRBJ1-1,TGCAGTGCTCTCTCCGGGCCTGAAGCTTTCTTT,CSALSGPEAFF
-,-,TRBV20-1,TRBJ1-2,TGCAGTGCTAGCGTTGAGGGCGACTATGGCTACACCTTC,CSASVEGDYGYTF
-,-,TRBV4-1,TRBJ1-4,TGCGCCAGCAGCCAAGAGCGGGCGATCGATGAAAAACTGTTTTTT,CASSQERAIDEKLFF
-,-,TRBV5-1,TRBJ1-5,TGCGCCAGCGGACCCTTGACATTCGGCACAGATACGCAGCATTTT,CASGPLTFGTDTQHF
-,few,TRBV7-2,TRBJ1-5,TGTGCCAGCAGCTTAACGACAGCTAGCAATCAGCCCCAGCATTTT,CASSLTTASNQPQHF
TRBD1,-,TRBV5-1,TRBJ1-3,TGCGCCAGCAGCTTTGCACAGGGGGGAACTGGAAACACCATATATTTT,CASSFAQGGTGNTIYF
-,-,TRBV7-2,TRBJ2-5,TGTGCCAGCAGCTTAGATTCGGGTTCACAAGAGACCCAGTACTTC,CASSLDSGSQETQYF
TRBD2,many,TRBV24-1,TRBJ2-1,TGTGCCACCAGTGACAGCGGGAGGAGCGATGAGCAGTTCTTC,CATSDSGRSDEQFF
-,few,TRBV12-3/TRBV12-4,TRBJ2-1,TGTGCCAGCAGTCCTACAGGGCTTAGCTACAATGAGCAGTTCTTC,CASSPTGLSYNEQFF
TRBD2,few,TRBV6-6,TRBJ2-1,TGTGCCAGCACCCCCAGCGGGAGAGGTGAGCAGTTCTTC,CASTPSGRGEQFF
-,-,TRBV5-5,TRBJ2-1,TGTGCCAGCAGCTTGGCCACAGGGCCCAATGAGCAGTTCTTC,CASSLATGPNEQFF
TRBD2,-,TRBV20-1,TRBJ2-1,TGCAGTGCTAGGTGGGGACTAGCGGGAGGCCGAGGCGATGAGCAGTTCTTC,CSARWGLAGGRGDEQFF
-,many,TRBV6-4,TRBJ1-1,TGTGCCAGCAGTGTTTTAAGCGGTCGTCCAGCTTTCTTT,CASSVLSGRPAFF
TRBD1,few,TRBV5-8,TRBJ2-1,TGTGCCAGCAGCTCGACAGGGCCCTACAATGAGCAGTTCTTC,CASSSTGPYNEQFF
-,-,TRBV16,TRBJ1-2,TGTGCCAGCAGCCAATCGGGGACCTACTATGGCTACACCTTC,CASSQSGTYYGYTF
-,-,TRBV7-9,TRBJ2-2,TGTGCCAGCAGCCCGGGGACCGCCGCGAACACCGGGGAGCTGTTTTTT,CASSPGTAANTGELFF
-,many,TRBV7-9,TRBJ1-2,TGTGCCAGCAGCAAGCCCGGGGGCAGCTATGGCTACACCTTC,CASSKPGGSYGYTF
-,many,TRBV25-1,TRBJ2-2,TGTGCCAGCAGTGGGGGAGATGCGGGGGAGCTGTTTTTT,CASSGGDAGELFF
-,many,TRBV29-1,TRBJ2-5,TGCAGCGTTGTAACAGAGCAAGAGACCCAGTACTTC,CSVVTEQETQYF
TRBD1,-,TRBV5-1,TRBJ2-1,TGCGCCAGCAGCTGGGCCCCTCCGGACAGGGGCAATGAGCAGTTCTTC,CASSWAPPDRGNEQFF
-,few,TRBV11-2,TRBJ1-6,TGTGCCAGCAGCCCCGGGGAGGGTATCGTCACAAAGCCCAATTCACCCCTCCACTTT,CASSPGEGIVTKPNSPLHF
-,few,TRBV7-9,TRBJ2-3,TGTGCCAGCCGTTCTCTACAGGGTTACACAGATACGCAGTATTTT,CASRSLQGYTDTQYF
-,-,TRBV24-1,TRBJ1-2,TGTGCCACCAGTGATTGGGACGACTATGGCTACACCTTC,CATSDWDDYGYTF
TRBD1,-,TRBV27,TRBJ2-5,TGTGCCAGCACCACGGACAGGGAGGTGCAAGAGACCCAGTACTTC,CASTTDREVQETQYF
-,few,TRBV5-1,TRBJ2-1,TGCGCCAGCGGAACCCCCTACAATGAGCAGTTCTTC,CASGTPYNEQFF
-,-,TRBV6-5,TRBJ1-6,TGTGCCAGCAGTTCCTTCCCCGGACAGAGGGATTCACCCCTCCACTTT,CASSSFPGQRDSPLHF